A single sample is the source of the 14 T cell receptor beta chains below, sequenced in a study of T cells in Graves' hyperthyroidism and ophthalmopathy. TCR beta CDR3 regions were amplified from RNA. First-round RT-PCR targeting the TCR CDR3 was performed with the HTBI primer set. Via MiXCR, TCRdb re-called the multiplex PCR reads, giving one row per CDR3 protein. Of around 440,000 distinct CDR3 sequences in the sample, about a sixth were seen once. The sequenced sample was blood. The receptors were sampled from a woman younger than 30 with Graves' hyperthyroidism.

Remarks on this clonotype: This may come from a read error, since a much larger clone is one base off. The chain carries TRBV27 and TRBJ1-1, with D maybe TRBD1 (5 bases). This CDR3 contains 13 residues. V shed 11 bases and J shed 5 bases, with 18 bases lying between them. Looked up from germline, CDR1 is MNHEY and CDR2 is SMNVEV (reference sequence). CDR3 region: CAGIAGGRTEAFF. The CDR3 DNA sequence: TGTGCCGGCATCGCTGGGGGGAGAACTGAAGCTTTCTTT.

This chain uses TRBV20-1 with TRBJ2-3, with 8 nucleotides matching TRBD2. CDR1 and CDR2 (germline): DFQATT, SNEGSKA (reference sequence). Trimming at V came to 2 bases and at J to 6 bases, leaving 7 bases not matched to a gene. The CDR3 consists of 14 residues. DNA for the CDR3: TGCAGTGCTAGAATCGGGAGGGGTTTGGATACGCAGTATTTT. Its protein is CSARIGRGLDTQYF.

The sample holds many counts of this clonotype. The V call is TRBV13, the J call TRBJ2-1; D is unclear. Trimming stripped 2 bases from V and 6 bases from J, with 5 bases between. CDR1 and CDR2 (germline): PRHDT, FYEKMQ (reference sequence). The CDR3 spans 12 residues. DNA of the CDR3: TGTGCCAGCAGCTTACCCATCAATGAGCAGTTCTTC. Translation: CASSLPINEQFF. The variable domain in full, completed from reference TRBV13 and TRBJ2-1, reads AAGVIQSPRHLIKEKRETATLKCYPIPRHDTVYWYQQGPGQDPQFLISFYEKMQSDKGSIPDRFSAQQFSDYHSELNMSSLELGDSALYFCASSLPINEQFFGPGTRLTVL.

This clonotype was seen a handful of times. It may be a read error: a sequence one base away is much more abundant. The rearrangement joins TRBV11-2 to TRBJ1-1; D is unclear. V was cut by 2 bases and J by 1 base, with 14 bases left in between. Germline lookup yields CDR1 SGHAT and CDR2 FQNNGV. This CDR3 has 16 residues. DNA of the CDR3: TGTGCCAGCAGCTTACGGCATCAATACGCGAACACTGAAGCTTTCTTT. This encodes CASSLRHQYANTEAFF.

V usage is TRBV27 and J usage is TRBJ2-7; D uncertain. The CDR3 runs 13 residues. V lost 5 bases to trimming and J lost 2 bases, with 10 bases between them. Per germline, CDR1 MNHEY and CDR2 SMNVEV (reference sequence). The CDR3 here is CASSPNTPYEQYF. CDR3 in DNA: TGTGCCAGCAGTCCAAACACACCCTACGAGCAGTACTTC.

This clonotype was seen once. The chain is built from TRBV20-1 and TRBJ2-1, with 7 bases lining up with TRBD2. The CDR3 is made up of 14 amino acids. The V gene's germline CDR1 is DFQATT and CDR2 SNEGSKA (reference sequence). The chain's CDR3 is CRAKKRDSYNEQFF. The CDR3 DNA reads TGCAGGGCCAAAAAGCGGGACTCCTACAATGAGCAGTTCTTC.

This clonotype was seen at least ten times. This chain's CDR3 is CASSPRRGEQFF. CDR3 sequence (DNA): TGTGCCAGCAGCCCCCGCCGGGGAGAGCAGTTCTTC. V gene TRBV11-2 combines with J gene TRBJ2-1; D may be TRBD2 (5 bases). The CDR3 contains 12 residues. Trimming left V 5 bases short and J 10 bases short, with 12 bases between. The germline V gene has CDR1 SGHAT and CDR2 FQNNGV.

There are many counts of this clonotype. The chain has TRBV18 and TRBJ2-7; D perhaps matches TRBD1 (6 bases). CDR3 size: 16 residues. Germline-derived CDR1 and CDR2 are KGHSH and LQKENI. Deletions cut 3 bases from V and 4 bases from J, with 19 bases between. CDR3 DNA sequence: TGTGCCAGCTCACCCTTTGGGGGCAGGGCCGTATACGAGCAGTACTTC. It encodes CASSPFGGRAVYEQYF. The full variable domain, completed using reference TRBV18 and TRBJ2-7, is NAGVMQNPRHLVRRRGQEARLRCSPMKGHSHVYWYRQLPEEGLKFMVYLQKENIIDESGMPKERFSAEFPKEGPSILRIQQVVRGDSAAYFCASSPFGGRAVYEQYFGPGTRLTVT.

This clonotype was found many times. This sequence joins TRBV3-1 and TRBJ2-2; D is possibly TRBD2 (6 bases). Per germline, CDR1 LGHDT and CDR2 YNNKEL (reference sequence). V gave up 0 bases and J gave up 5 bases, with 16 bases separating them. This CDR3 is 17 amino acids long. The CDR3 protein is CASSQEVGGIGTGELFF. The CDR3 DNA sequence: TGTGCCAGCAGCCAAGAAGTCGGCGGGATAGGTACCGGGGAGCTGTTTTTT.

This clonotype was seen ten or more times. The gene calls are TRBV15 and TRBJ2-1; no definite D call. The CDR3 totals 13 residues. Per germline, CDR1 LNHNV and CDR2 YYDKDF (reference sequence). The V gene lost 8 bases and the J gene lost 4 bases, with 12 bases spanning the gap. CDR3 sequence (DNA): TGTGCCACCGGGTATGCCATGTACAATGAGCAGTTCTTC. Protein product: CATGYAMYNEQFF.

The CDR3 bases are TGTGCCAGCAGTGAAGCGGCATCTCGGCGGTACTTC. It specifies CASSEAASRRYF. The rearrangement joins TRBV6-1 to TRBJ2-7; the D is unclear. V dropped 0 bases and J dropped 12 bases, with 12 bases sitting between them. The CDR3 has 12 amino acids. The germline V gene encodes CDR1 MNHNS and CDR2 SASEGT.

This clonotype was recorded at least ten times. The chain recombines TRBV27 with TRBJ1-6; 11 bases align to TRBD1. CDR3 length equals 15 residues. With 5 bases clipped from V and 9 bases from J, the junction kept 6 bases outside the gene matches. Germline V gene data show CDR1 as MNHEY and CDR2 as SMNVEV (reference sequence). CDR3 nucleotides: TGTGCCAGCAGTCTACGGACAGGGGGCTTTTCACCCCTCCACTTT. Its translation: CASSLRTGGFSPLHF.

This sequence joins TRBV7-8 and TRBJ2-2; TRBD2 matches at 7 bases. Trimming removed 5 bases from V and 1 base from J; junction bases left unmatched: 4. The CDR3 length is 15 residues. From germline, CDR1 is SGHVS and CDR2 FQNEAQ. This CDR3 is CASSRVAGNTGELFF. The CDR3, as DNA: TGTGCCAGCAGCCGAGTAGCGGGGAACACCGGGGAGCTGTTTTTT.

V and J are TRBV7-9 and TRBJ1-6, with TRBD1 identical over 8 bases. Germline trimming cut 2 bases from V and 9 bases from J; bases unmatched to any gene: 9. Germline assignment: CDR1 SEHNR and CDR2 FQNEAQ (reference sequence). The CDR3 length is 16 residues. For the CDR3, the DNA is TGTGCCAGCAGCTTAAAAGAACCTACAGGGGGTTCACCCCTCCACTTT. It translates to CASSLKEPTGGSPLHF.